Listed below are T cell receptor beta chains from one sample, sequenced in a study of T cells in Graves' hyperthyroidism and ophthalmopathy. MiXCR, run by TCRdb on the multiplex PCR reads, gives a single entry per CDR3 protein. This repertoire shows just under 750,000 distinct CDR3 sequences, approximately 40% found once; its top ten account for roughly 31%. Sample: blood. Receptors were obtained from a woman aged 35 to 49 with Graves' hyperthyroidism. Each CDR3 is given with its conserved first and last residue. A D gene is named only where the DNA matches it firmly. Expanded clones are given a class, and other clones once, few, many or no size at all.

CDR3aa	CDR3nt	d_gene	j_gene	v_gene	abundance
CASSAYLPGDGYAF	TGTGCCAGCAGCGCGTATTTGCCAGGTGATGGCTACGCCTTC	-	TRBJ1-2	TRBV9	-
CASSPPGRATEAFF	TGTGCCAGCAGCCCCCCGGGCAGGGCCACTGAAGCTTTCTTT	-	TRBJ1-1	TRBV7-8	many
CASSLIIAHSPLHF	TGTGCCAGCAGCTTAATCATCGCGCATTCACCCCTCCACTTT	-	TRBJ1-6	TRBV11-2	many
CASSQGEGNDYGYTF	TGCGCCAGCAGCCAAGGCGAGGGGAACGACTATGGCTACACCTTC	-	TRBJ1-2	TRBV4-3	few
CASSFMSSLGWSFDGYTF	TGTGCCAGCAGCTTTATGTCCAGCCTGGGGTGGTCCTTCGACGGCTACACCTTC	-	TRBJ1-2	TRBV5-5	few
CAISAIGSPEQYF	TGTGCCATCAGTGCTATCGGGAGTCCCGAGCAGTACTTC	-	TRBJ2-7	TRBV10-3	many
CASRGDTNYGYTF	TGTGCCAGCAGAGGGGACACGAACTATGGCTACACCTTC	-	TRBJ1-2	TRBV6-5	-
CASSLDVGGPYEQYF	TGTGCCAGCAGCTTAGATGTGGGGGGCCCCTACGAGCAGTACTTC	-	TRBJ2-7	TRBV7-8	many
CASSIWPNTEAFF	TGTGCCAGTAGTATCTGGCCGAACACTGAAGCTTTCTTT	-	TRBJ1-1	TRBV19	many
CSLEAGELFF	TGCAGCTTAGAGGCCGGGGAGCTGTTTTTT	-	TRBJ2-2	TRBV29-1	-
CSATSGQGTQYF	TGCAGTGCTACTAGCGGCCAAGGGACCCAGTACTTC	TRBD2	TRBJ2-5	TRBV20-1	-
CSVESRATYGYTF	TGCAGCGTTGAAAGCAGGGCAACCTATGGCTACACCTTC	-	TRBJ1-2	TRBV29-1	many
CASSPDRDRVTF	TGTGCCAGCTCACCGGACCGGGACAGGGTAACCTTC	TRBD1	TRBJ1-2	TRBV18	few
CASRLYVARGNTEAFF	TGTGCCAGCAGACTCTATGTGGCCCGGGGAAACACTGAAGCTTTCTTT	-	TRBJ1-1	TRBV7-9	few
CASSQDAHQPQHF	TGCGCCAGCAGCCAAGATGCCCATCAGCCCCAGCATTTT	-	TRBJ1-5	TRBV4-1	many
CASSQDMANTLNTEAFF	TGTGCCAGCAGCCAAGATATGGCTAACACCCTGAACACTGAAGCTTTCTTT	-	TRBJ1-1	TRBV6-1	-
CASSYATSGTGELFF	TGTGCCAGCAGTTACGCGACTAGCGGCACCGGGGAGCTGTTTTTT	TRBD2	TRBJ2-2	TRBV6-5	-
CASSRQTGEDEQYF	TGTGCCAGCAGCCGCCAGACAGGGGAGGACGAGCAGTACTTC	TRBD1	TRBJ2-7	TRBV6-1	-
CASSSSIQPVEQYF	TGTGCCAGCAGTTCCTCTATACAGCCGGTCGAGCAGTACTTC	-	TRBJ2-7	TRBV12-3/TRBV12-4	once
CASSLRPTGDVEETQYF	TGCGCCAGCAGCTTGCGCCCGACAGGAGACGTGGAGGAGACCCAGTACTTC	-	TRBJ2-5	TRBV5-1	few
CSASKGGTGELFF	TGCAGTGCTAGTAAGGGAGGGACCGGGGAGCTGTTTTTT	TRBD2	TRBJ2-2	TRBV20-1	-
CASSLGLSRQYF	TGTGCCAGCAGCTTGGGATTGAGTAGACAGTACTTC	-	TRBJ2-7	TRBV7-3	-
CASSAPGTGHHEQYF	TGTGCCAGCAGCGCGCCCGGGACAGGCCACCACGAGCAGTACTTC	TRBD1	TRBJ2-7	TRBV7-2	many
CASSQVWTGNQPQHF	TGCGCCAGCAGCCAAGTTTGGACAGGGAATCAGCCCCAGCATTTT	TRBD1	TRBJ1-5	TRBV4-3	-
CASSEKGRGLVNQPQHF	TGTGCCAGCAGTGAAAAGGGCAGGGGGCTCGTCAATCAGCCCCAGCATTTT	TRBD1	TRBJ1-5	TRBV2	many
CASNRDRVVTGELFF	TGTGCCAGCAATCGAGACAGGGTAGTCACCGGGGAGCTGTTTTTT	TRBD1	TRBJ2-2	TRBV6-6	few
CATERDGDNEQYF	TGTGCCACCGAACGGGACGGGGACAATGAGCAGTACTTC	-	TRBJ2-7	TRBV10-3	-
CSVGWTASSTGELFF	TGCAGCGTTGGGTGGACAGCTTCGAGCACCGGGGAGCTGTTTTTT	-	TRBJ2-2	TRBV29-1	many
CASSDETTNEKLFF	TGTGCCAGCAGTGACGAGACAACTAATGAAAAACTGTTTTTT	-	TRBJ1-4	TRBV6-1	few
CATSRQGTGNTEAFF	TGTGCCACCAGCAGACAAGGGACAGGGAACACTGAAGCTTTCTTT	TRBD1	TRBJ1-1	TRBV15	many
CASSQDPGRDSPLHF	TGCGCCAGCAGCCAAGATCCAGGGAGGGATTCACCCCTCCACTTT	-	TRBJ1-6	TRBV4-1	few
CASRKGQGNNQPQHF	TGTGCCAGCAGGAAGGGACAGGGCAACAATCAGCCCCAGCATTTT	TRBD1	TRBJ1-5	TRBV7-2	-
CASSVWSQGATGNYGYTF	TGTGCCAGCAGCGTATGGTCACAGGGGGCGACGGGTAACTATGGCTACACCTTC	TRBD1	TRBJ1-2	TRBV9	few
CASLVWAGELFF	TGTGCCAGCTTGGTTTGGGCCGGGGAGCTGTTTTTT	-	TRBJ2-2	TRBV6-1	-
CASSLLATGTGFYEQYF	TGTGCCAGCAGCTTGCTGGCGACAGGGACGGGTTTCTACGAGCAGTACTTC	TRBD1	TRBJ2-7	TRBV5-5	-
CASSDFRFGTGDQPQHF	TGTGCCAGCAGCGACTTCAGGTTTGGGACAGGGGATCAGCCCCAGCATTTT	TRBD1	TRBJ1-5	TRBV2	few
CASSHNPYRGLNQPQHF	TGTGCCAGCAGCCATAACCCCTACAGGGGATTGAATCAGCCCCAGCATTTT	TRBD1	TRBJ1-5	TRBV7-6	many
CASSQVSTAVRQPQHF	TGCGCCAGCAGCCAAGTATCAACAGCCGTGCGGCAGCCCCAGCATTTT	-	TRBJ1-5	TRBV4-1	-
CASSLQRGLVEAFF	TGTGCCAGCTCCCTGCAGAGGGGCTTAGTTGAAGCTTTCTTT	-	TRBJ1-1	TRBV6-5	few
CASSQGQGGTGEAFF	TGTGCCAGCAGCCAAGGGCAGGGGGGGACGGGGGAAGCTTTCTTT	TRBD1	TRBJ1-1	TRBV4-2	few
CASSLTDGSETQYF	TGCGCCAGCAGCTTGACCGACGGGTCTGAGACCCAGTACTTC	-	TRBJ2-5	TRBV5-1	-